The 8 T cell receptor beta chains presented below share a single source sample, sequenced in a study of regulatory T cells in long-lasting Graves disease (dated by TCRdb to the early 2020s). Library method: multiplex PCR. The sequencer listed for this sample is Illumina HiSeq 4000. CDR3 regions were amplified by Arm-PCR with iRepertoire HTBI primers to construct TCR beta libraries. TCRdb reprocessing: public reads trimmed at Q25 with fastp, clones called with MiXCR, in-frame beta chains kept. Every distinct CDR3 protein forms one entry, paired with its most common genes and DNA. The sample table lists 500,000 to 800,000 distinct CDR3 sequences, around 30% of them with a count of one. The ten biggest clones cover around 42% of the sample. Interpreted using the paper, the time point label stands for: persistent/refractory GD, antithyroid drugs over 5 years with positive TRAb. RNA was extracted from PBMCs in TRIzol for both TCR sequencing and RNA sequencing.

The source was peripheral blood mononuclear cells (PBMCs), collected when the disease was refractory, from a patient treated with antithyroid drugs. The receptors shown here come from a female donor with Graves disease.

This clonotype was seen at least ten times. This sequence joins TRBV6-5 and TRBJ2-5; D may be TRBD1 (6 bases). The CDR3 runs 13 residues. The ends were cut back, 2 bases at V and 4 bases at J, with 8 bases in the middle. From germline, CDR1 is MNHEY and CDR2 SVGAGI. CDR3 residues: CASSYAGVETQYF. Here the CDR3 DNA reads TGTGCCAGCAGTTACGCAGGGGTAGAGACCCAGTACTTC.

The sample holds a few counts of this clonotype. CDR3 bases: TGTGCCAGCATTTCTTGGGGCCGGGGGCCCCAGCATTTT. The encoded protein is CASISWGRGPQHF. The genes are TRBV12-3 or TRBV12-4 and TRBJ1-5; the D gene is possibly TRBD1 (5 bases). V lost 7 bases to trimming and J lost 9 bases, with 16 bases between them. The length of the CDR3 is 13 residues.

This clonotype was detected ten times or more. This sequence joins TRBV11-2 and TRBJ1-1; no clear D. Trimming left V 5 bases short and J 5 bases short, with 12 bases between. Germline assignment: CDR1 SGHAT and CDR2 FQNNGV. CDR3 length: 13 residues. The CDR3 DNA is TGTGCCAGCAGCCGGTCCCAGATGACTGAAGCTTTCTTT. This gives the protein CASSRSQMTEAFF.

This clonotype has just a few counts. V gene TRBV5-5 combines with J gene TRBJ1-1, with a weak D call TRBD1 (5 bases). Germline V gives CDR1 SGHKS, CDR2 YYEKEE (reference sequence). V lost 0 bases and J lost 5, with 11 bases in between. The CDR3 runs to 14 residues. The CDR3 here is CASSLALWGTEAFF. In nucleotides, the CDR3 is TGTGCCAGCAGCTTGGCCTTATGGGGGACTGAAGCTTTCTTT.

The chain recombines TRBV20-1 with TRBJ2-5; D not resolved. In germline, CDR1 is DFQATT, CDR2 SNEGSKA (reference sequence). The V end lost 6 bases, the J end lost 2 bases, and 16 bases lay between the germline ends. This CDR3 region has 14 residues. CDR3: CSAALVIRQETQYF. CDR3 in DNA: TGCAGTGCCGCGCTAGTGATTAGACAAGAGACCCAGTACTTC.

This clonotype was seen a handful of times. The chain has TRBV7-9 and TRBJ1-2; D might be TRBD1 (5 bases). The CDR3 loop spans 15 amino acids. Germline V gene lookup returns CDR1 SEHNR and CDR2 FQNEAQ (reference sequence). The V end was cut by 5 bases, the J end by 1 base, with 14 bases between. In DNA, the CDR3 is TGTGCCAGCAGCCCAGACAGTCCCAATAACTATGGCTACACCTTC. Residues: CASSPDSPNNYGYTF.

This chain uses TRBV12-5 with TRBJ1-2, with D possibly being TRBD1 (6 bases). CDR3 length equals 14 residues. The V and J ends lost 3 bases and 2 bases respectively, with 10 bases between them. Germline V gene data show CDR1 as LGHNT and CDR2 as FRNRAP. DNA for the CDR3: TGTGCTAGTGGTTTAAGGGGGGGAAACTATGGCTACACCTTC. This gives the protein CASGLRGGNYGYTF. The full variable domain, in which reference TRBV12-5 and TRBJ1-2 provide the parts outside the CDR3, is DARVTQTPRHKVTEMGQEVTMRCQPILGHNTVFWYRQTMMQGLELLAYFRNRAPLDDSGMPKDRFSAEMPDATLATLKIQPSEPRDSAVYFCASGLRGGNYGYTFGSGTRLTVV.

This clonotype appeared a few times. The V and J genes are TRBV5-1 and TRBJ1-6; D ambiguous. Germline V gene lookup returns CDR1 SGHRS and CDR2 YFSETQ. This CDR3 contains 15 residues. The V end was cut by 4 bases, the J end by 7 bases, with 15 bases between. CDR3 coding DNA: TGCGCCAGCAGCCCCGCGGTAGGCCTAAATTCACCCCTCCACTTT. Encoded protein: CASSPAVGLNSPLHF.